The rows below give T cell receptor beta chains drawn from one sample of a study of regulatory T cells in long-lasting Graves disease. One entry per CDR3 protein results from TCRdb running MiXCR on the multiplex PCR reads. The data show a few hundred thousand distinct CDR3 sequences, around 20% seen once. The specimen comprised peripheral blood mononuclear cells (PBMCs), sampled when the disease was refractory, from a patient treated with antithyroid drugs. Source of these receptors: a female donor with Graves disease. Both conserved end residues are part of each CDR3. Each record gives: D gene, clone size, V gene, J gene, CDR3 protein, CDR3 DNA. The D gene is left open where the match is weak. The size field is filled for only some rows; it gives once, few, many or a size class.

TRBD1	NA	TRBV5-4	TRBJ1-1	CASSLTGHNTEAFF	TGTGCCAGCAGCCTGACAGGGCACAACACTGAAGCTTTCTTT
TRBD2	few	TRBV11-2	TRBJ2-3	CASSLVFGGRGTDTQYF	TGTGCCAGCAGCTTAGTATTTGGCGGGAGAGGGACAGATACGCAGTATTTT
NA	NA	TRBV7-2	TRBJ2-3	CASSLAYTQYF	TGTGCCAGCAGCTTAGCCTATACGCAGTATTTT
NA	many	TRBV19	TRBJ1-1	CASSIGQGGTEAFF	TGTGCCAGTAGTATCGGGCAGGGTGGCACTGAAGCTTTCTTT
NA	NA	TRBV7-2	TRBJ2-5	CASSPGTAGRTQYF	TGTGCCAGCAGCCCCGGGACGGCCGGGAGGACCCAGTACTTC
NA	many	TRBV6-1	TRBJ1-4	CASSDRANEKLFF	TGTGCCAGCAGTGACAGGGCAAATGAAAAACTGTTTTTT
NA	NA	TRBV18	TRBJ2-5	CASSPPIGETQYF	TGTGCCAGCTCACCACCAATCGGGGAGACCCAGTACTTC
NA	NA	TRBV10-3	TRBJ1-1	CAISDPIRGTEAFF	TGTGCCATCAGTGACCCTATTCGGGGGACTGAAGCTTTCTTT
TRBD2	many	TRBV28	TRBJ2-2	CASSLLGLAGVNTGELFF	TGTGCCAGCAGTTTACTTGGACTAGCGGGCGTGAACACCGGGGAGCTGTTTTTT
TRBD2	few	TRBV25-1	TRBJ2-5	CASSVGLAGQETQYF	TGTGCCAGCAGTGTGGGACTAGCGGGCCAAGAGACCCAGTACTTC
NA	NA	TRBV14	TRBJ1-2	CASSQDRGGRLSYGYTF	TGTGCCAGCAGCCAAGATCGAGGTGGCCGACTCTCCTATGGCTACACCTTC
NA	NA	TRBV7-2	TRBJ1-4	CASSRSVASEKLFF	TGTGCCAGCTCCCGAAGCGTAGCCAGCGAAAAACTGTTTTTT
TRBD1	many	TRBV28	TRBJ1-2	CASLDRESYGYTF	TGTGCCAGCCTTGACAGGGAGAGCTATGGCTACACCTTC
TRBD1	NA	TRBV29-1	TRBJ2-7	CSVETHTGVDYF	TGCAGCGTTGAAACCCACACAGGGGTCGATTACTTC
TRBD1	NA	TRBV12-3/TRBV12-4	TRBJ2-1	CASSSGTAFNNERFF	TGTGCCAGCAGTTCCGGGACAGCCTTTAACAATGAGCGGTTCTTC
NA	NA	TRBV5-4	TRBJ2-1	CASSSGYGGYNEQFF	TGTGCCAGCAGCTCGGGTTACGGGGGATACAATGAGCAGTTCTTC
TRBD2	few	TRBV2	TRBJ2-1	CASRVSGRGSYNEQFF	TGTGCCAGCAGAGTCAGCGGGAGAGGATCCTACAATGAGCAGTTCTTC
NA	NA	TRBV5-1	TRBJ1-1	CASSLVGGANTEAFF	TGCGCCAGCAGCCTGGTGGGGGGGGCGAACACTGAAGCTTTCTTT